This TCR beta chain emerged from a study of T cell changes during pregnancy in multiple sclerosis. The length of the CDR3 is 12 residues. CDR1 and CDR2 from the germline V gene are MDHEN and SYDVKM. V was shortened by 6 bases and J by 6 bases, with 9 bases between the two germline ends. The method was immunoSEQ multiplex PCR; TCRdb's version includes in-frame clones alone and lacks a portion of them. The sample has 70,000 to 90,000 clones, about nine tenths seen once. The chain is built from TRBV28 and TRBJ2-1; D not resolved. The sample consisted of PBMCs, taken in the first trimester of pregnancy. This TCR derives from a female donor in good health, serving as a control in a pregnancy study. Some clones in this sample may be carry-over from other donors' samples. The CDR3 protein is CASRPGRNEQFF. In nucleotides, the CDR3 is TGTGCCAGCAGACCTGGCCGCAATGAGCAGTTCTTC.